This T cell receptor (beta chain) was captured in a study of sequential checkpoint blockade in melanoma. Study details: Patients were randomized 1:1 to nivolumab-then-ipilimumab or ipilimumab-then-nivolumab first-line.

This clone has just one count. Documented treatment: randomized to nivolumab then ipilimumab (arm A) or the reverse (arm B). No patient had prior DNA-damaging chemotherapy. Live CD3+CD8+ CD19− CD56− cells were sorted from PBMCs. The ends were cut back, 0 bases at V and 3 bases at J, with 7 bases in the middle. The CDR3 is made up of 13 amino acids. Germline CDR1 SGHKS, CDR2 YYEKEE (reference sequence). TCRdb keeps only in-frame clones here, not all; method: immunoSEQ multiplex PCR. The sample has around 19,000 clones; roughly two thirds are singletons. Sequenced here: CD8+ T cells sorted from blood (inferred from file names), sampled from a patient given nivolumab and ipilimumab in sequence. The clonotype originates from a human donor with melanoma. The chain is built from TRBV5-5 and TRBJ2-7, with D unclear. For the CDR3, the DNA is TGTGCCAGCAGCTTGGGCCGGAGCTACGAGCAGTACTTC. It specifies CASSLGRSYEQYF. The full variable domain, with the rest looked up from reference TRBV5-5 and TRBJ2-7, is DAGVTQSPTHLIKTRGQQVTLRCSPISGHKSVSWYQQVLGQGPQFIFQYYEKEERGRGNFPDRFSARQFPNYSSELNVNALLLGDSALYLCASSLGRSYEQYFGPGTRLTVT.